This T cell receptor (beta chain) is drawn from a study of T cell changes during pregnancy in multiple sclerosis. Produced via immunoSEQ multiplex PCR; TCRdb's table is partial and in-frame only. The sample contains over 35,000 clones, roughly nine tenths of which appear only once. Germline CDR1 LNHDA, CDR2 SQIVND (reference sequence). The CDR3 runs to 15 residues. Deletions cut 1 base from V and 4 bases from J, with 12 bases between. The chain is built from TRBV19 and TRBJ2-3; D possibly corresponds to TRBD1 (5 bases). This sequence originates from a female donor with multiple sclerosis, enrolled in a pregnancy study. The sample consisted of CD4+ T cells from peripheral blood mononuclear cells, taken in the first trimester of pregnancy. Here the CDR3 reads CASSIGARDSDTQYF. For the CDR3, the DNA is TGTGCCAGTAGTATAGGGGCCAGGGATTCAGATACGCAGTATTTT.